A selection of T cell receptor beta chains follows, all from one sample in a study of blood T cell repertoires in COVID-19. TCRdb's copy holds only in-frame clones and misses some; the assay was immunoSEQ multiplex PCR. The data show about 200,000 clones, 85% to 90% seen once. The sequenced sample was peripheral blood. The source of these receptors is a woman between 65 and 79 years old with acute or convalescent COVID-19. Each CDR3 is given with its conserved first and last residue. A D gene is named only where the DNA matches it firmly. Clone sizes are given selectively: once, few, many, or a class where the clone is expanded.

size: -
D: -
V: TRBV10-3
J: TRBJ1-5
CDR3: CATQAAGNQPQHF
DNA: TGTGCCACCCAGGCGGCGGGGAATCAGCCCCAGCATTTT

size: -
D: TRBD2
V: TRBV5-4
J: TRBJ2-7
CDR3: CASSKPRTSGSYEQYF
DNA: TGTGCCAGCAGCAAGCCTAGGACTAGCGGGAGTTACGAGCAGTACTTC

size: -
D: TRBD1
V: TRBV6-1
J: TRBJ2-5
CDR3: CASSVNTGGIRETQYF
DNA: TGTGCCAGCAGTGTAAACACAGGGGGCATTAGGGAGACCCAGTACTTC

size: -
D: -
V: TRBV12-5
J: TRBJ2-1
CDR3: CASGHQGEQFF
DNA: TGTGCTAGTGGTCACCAGGGGGAGCAGTTCTTC

size: -
D: -
V: TRBV6-5
J: TRBJ1-1
CDR3: CASSYSRRGNTEAFF
DNA: TGTGCCAGCAGTTACTCGAGACGGGGGAACACTGAAGCTTTCTTT

size: -
D: TRBD1
V: TRBV9
J: TRBJ2-3
CDR3: CASSTRDSLTDTQYF
DNA: TGTGCCAGCAGCACCCGGGACAGCCTCACAGATACGCAGTATTTT

size: -
D: -
V: TRBV1
J: TRBJ2-7
CDR3: CTSSLGLAGENAYEQYF
DNA: TGCACCAGCAGCCTCGGACTAGCGGGGGAGAATGCCTACGAGCAGTACTTC

size: -
D: TRBD2
V: TRBV15
J: TRBJ2-2
CDR3: CATSRDGEGTGELFF
DNA: TGTGCCACCAGCAGAGATGGGGAGGGCACCGGGGAGCTGTTTTTT

size: -
D: TRBD2
V: TRBV3-1/TRBV3-2
J: TRBJ2-5
CDR3: CASTRTSGGVQETQYF
DNA: TGTGCCAGCACGCGGACTAGCGGGGGGGTCCAAGAGACCCAGTACTTC

size: -
D: -
V: TRBV6-5
J: TRBJ1-1
CDR3: CASTQLQGSTEAFF
DNA: TGTGCCAGCACCCAACTTCAGGGCAGCACTGAAGCTTTCTTT

size: -
D: -
V: TRBV6-5
J: TRBJ2-6
CDR3: CASSRGLTGANVLTF
DNA: TGTGCCAGCAGTCGGGGGTTAACTGGGGCCAACGTCCTGACTTTC

size: -
D: TRBD1
V: TRBV20-1
J: TRBJ2-7
CDR3: CSASKGAFYEQYF
DNA: TGCAGTGCTAGTAAGGGGGCCTTCTACGAGCAGTACTTC

size: once
D: TRBD1
V: TRBV5-1
J: TRBJ1-4
CDR3: CASTHRGGNEKLFF
DNA: TGCGCCAGTACGCACAGGGGCGGGAATGAAAAACTGTTTTTT

size: -
D: -
V: TRBV7-9
J: TRBJ2-3
CDR3: CASTQGGGGSVGTDTQYF
DNA: TGTGCCAGCACCCAGGGGGGTGGCGGGTCCGTCGGCACAGATACGCAGTATTTT

size: few
D: -
V: TRBV6-5
J: TRBJ1-6
CDR3: CASSYEVSHSPLHF
DNA: TGTGCCAGCAGTTACGAGGTCTCACATTCACCCCTCCACTTT

size: -
D: -
V: TRBV11-3
J: TRBJ2-7
CDR3: CASSPTGLYYEQYF
DNA: TGTGCCAGCAGCCCGACTGGACTTTACTACGAGCAGTACTTC

size: -
D: TRBD1
V: TRBV5-1
J: TRBJ1-2
CDR3: CASSPLTGNYGYTF
DNA: TGCGCCAGCAGCCCCCTGACAGGGAACTATGGCTACACCTTC

size: -
D: TRBD2
V: TRBV6-5
J: TRBJ2-5
CDR3: CASSPGGSQETQYF
DNA: TGTGCCAGCAGCCCCGGGGGGTCCCAAGAGACCCAGTACTTC

size: few
D: TRBD1
V: TRBV2
J: TRBJ1-2
CDR3: CASRSGTGTYGYTF
DNA: TGTGCCAGCAGGTCCGGGACAGGGACCTATGGCTACACCTTC

size: -
D: TRBD2
V: TRBV9
J: TRBJ2-3
CDR3: CASSVAMGTSFDTQYF
DNA: TGTGCCAGCAGCGTAGCAATGGGGACTAGCTTCGATACGCAGTATTTT

size: -
D: -
V: TRBV11-3
J: TRBJ2-7
CDR3: CASSLVLPGSEQYF
DNA: TGTGCCAGCAGCTTAGTTCTTCCGGGGTCCGAGCAGTACTTC

size: once
D: -
V: TRBV2
J: TRBJ1-5
CDR3: CASSGGLSNQPQHF
DNA: TGTGCCAGCAGTGGGGGCCTTAGCAATCAGCCCCAGCATTTT

size: -
D: -
V: TRBV12-3/TRBV12-4
J: TRBJ1-2
CDR3: CASSPRDGYGYTF
DNA: TGTGCCAGCAGTCCCAGGGATGGCTATGGCTACACCTTC

size: -
D: TRBD2
V: TRBV5-8
J: TRBJ2-5
CDR3: CASSPGTSGSESETQYF
DNA: TGTGCCAGCAGCCCCGGGACTAGCGGGAGCGAATCAGAGACCCAGTACTTC

size: -
D: TRBD2
V: TRBV28
J: TRBJ2-5
CDR3: CASSSGGRGETQYF
DNA: TGTGCCAGCAGTTCTGGCGGGAGAGGGGAGACCCAGTACTTC

size: -
D: -
V: TRBV7-8
J: TRBJ1-5
CDR3: CASSPGNWRDQPQHF
DNA: TGTGCCAGCAGCCCAGGAAATTGGAGGGATCAGCCCCAGCATTTT

size: -
D: TRBD2
V: TRBV19
J: TRBJ2-4
CDR3: CASSQSGSQGRGIQYF
DNA: TGTGCCAGTAGTCAAAGCGGGAGTCAGGGAAGGGGCATTCAGTACTTC